The T cell receptor beta chain under discussion was sequenced for a study of blood T cell repertoires in COVID-19. About the research overall: Nucleic acid was either cDNA or gDNA, and it came from T cells, B-cell-depleted T cells, or PBMCs.

The CDR3 consists of 15 residues. From germline, CDR1 is MNHNY and CDR2 SVGAGI (reference sequence). The J segment lost 7 bases and the V segment lost 5 bases, leaving 9 bases of the junction unmatched. Authors' processing steps: Using reference gene primer amplification, nucleated cell counts were estimated. Assay: immunoSEQ multiplex PCR; the TCRdb copy retains only in-frame clones and omits some. V and J calls and clone size are copied from that table; D and trimming were computed from the DNA. In the table there are about 140,000 clones, about three quarters of which are singletons. The rearrangement links TRBV6-6 to TRBJ1-2; 11 bases align to TRBD1. Sequenced input: peripheral blood. The sequence came from a woman aged 45-59 years with active or convalescent COVID-19. The CDR3 bases are TGTGCCAGCAGTCCCCGTGTGGGACAGGGGGGTGGCTACACCTTC. Its translation: CASSPRVGQGGGYTF.